The clone carrying this T cell receptor (beta chain) showed up just a few times. Antigen unknown. 60 Vbeta and 13 Jbeta primers were used in PCR. Generated by immunoSEQ multiplex PCR, the TCRdb table keeps only in-frame clones and is missing some. The repertoire holds 150,000 or so clones, with approximately 80% as singletons. Germline V gene data show CDR1 as MNHEY and CDR2 as SMNVEV (reference sequence). Trimming took off 3 bases at V and 6 bases at J, with 11 bases between the two ends. This CDR3 has 13 amino acids. These data are taken from a study of cytomegalovirus exposure and HLA in healthy donors. Study-wide findings and caveats: For most TCR beta V segments, an earlier analysis put the productive rate at about 87% or about 30% of the time.

The TCR comes from a young man in good health and CMV-seropositive. Material for sequencing was PBMCs. The gene calls are TRBV27 and TRBJ1-2; D remains unclear. The CDR3 DNA sequence: TGTGCCAGCAGTTTGAGTCAAAGTGATGGCTACACCTTC. Encoded protein: CASSLSQSDGYTF.